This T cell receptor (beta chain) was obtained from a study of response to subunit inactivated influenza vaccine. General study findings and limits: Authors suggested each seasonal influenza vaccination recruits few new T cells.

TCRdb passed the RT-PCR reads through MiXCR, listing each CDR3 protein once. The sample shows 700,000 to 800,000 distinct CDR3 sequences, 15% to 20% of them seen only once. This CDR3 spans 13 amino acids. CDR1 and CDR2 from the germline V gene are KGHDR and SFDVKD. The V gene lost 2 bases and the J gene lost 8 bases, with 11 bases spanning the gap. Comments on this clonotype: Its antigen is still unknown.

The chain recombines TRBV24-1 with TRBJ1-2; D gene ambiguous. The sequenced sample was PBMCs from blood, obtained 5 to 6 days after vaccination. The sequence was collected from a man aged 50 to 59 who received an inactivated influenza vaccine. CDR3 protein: CATSDSELGGYTF. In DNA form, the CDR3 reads TGTGCCACCAGTGATTCCGAGTTGGGGGGCTACACCTTC.